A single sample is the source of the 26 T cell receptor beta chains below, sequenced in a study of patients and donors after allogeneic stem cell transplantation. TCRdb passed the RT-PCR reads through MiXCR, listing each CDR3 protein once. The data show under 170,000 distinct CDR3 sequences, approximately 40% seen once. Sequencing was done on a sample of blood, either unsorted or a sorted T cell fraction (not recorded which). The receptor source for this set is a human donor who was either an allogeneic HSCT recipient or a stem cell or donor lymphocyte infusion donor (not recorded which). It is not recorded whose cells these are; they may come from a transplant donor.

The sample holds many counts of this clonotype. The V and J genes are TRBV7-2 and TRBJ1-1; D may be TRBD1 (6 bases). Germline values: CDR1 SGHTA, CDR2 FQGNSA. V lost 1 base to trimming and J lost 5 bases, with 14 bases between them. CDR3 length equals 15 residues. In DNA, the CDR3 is TGTGCCAGCAGCTTAGGGCGCGGGGGCTATACTGAAGCTTTCTTT. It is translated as CASSLGRGGYTEAFF.

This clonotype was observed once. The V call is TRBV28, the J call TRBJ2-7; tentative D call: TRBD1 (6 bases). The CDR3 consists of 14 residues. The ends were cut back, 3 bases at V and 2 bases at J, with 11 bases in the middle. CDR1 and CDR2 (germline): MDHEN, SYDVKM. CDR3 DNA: TGTGCCAGCAGTTTTGGACAGCTAACCTACGAGCAGTACGTC. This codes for CASSFGQLTYEQYV.

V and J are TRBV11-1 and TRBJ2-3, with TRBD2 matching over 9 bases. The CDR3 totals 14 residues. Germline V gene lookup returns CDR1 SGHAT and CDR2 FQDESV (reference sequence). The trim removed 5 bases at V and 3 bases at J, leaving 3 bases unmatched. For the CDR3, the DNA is TGTGCCAGCAGCCCCGGACTAGCGACAGATACGCAGTATTTT. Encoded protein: CASSPGLATDTQYF.

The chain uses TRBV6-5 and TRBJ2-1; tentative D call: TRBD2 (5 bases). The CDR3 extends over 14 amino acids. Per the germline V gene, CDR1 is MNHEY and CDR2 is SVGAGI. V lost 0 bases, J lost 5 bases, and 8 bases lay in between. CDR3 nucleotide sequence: TGTGCCAGCAGTTACTCAGAGACTAACAATGAGCAGTTCTTC. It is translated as CASSYSETNNEQFF.

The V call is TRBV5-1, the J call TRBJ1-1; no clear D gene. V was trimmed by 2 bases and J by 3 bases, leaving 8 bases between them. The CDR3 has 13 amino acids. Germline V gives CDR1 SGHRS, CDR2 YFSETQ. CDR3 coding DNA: TGCGCCAGCAGCTTTGTCCGAGACACTGAAGCTTTCTTT. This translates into CASSFVRDTEAFF.

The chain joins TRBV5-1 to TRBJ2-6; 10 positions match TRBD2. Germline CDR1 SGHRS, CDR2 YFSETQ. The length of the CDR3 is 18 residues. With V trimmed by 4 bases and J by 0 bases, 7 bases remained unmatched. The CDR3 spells CASSIIAGGPSGANVLTF. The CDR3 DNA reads TGCGCCAGCAGCATAATAGCGGGGGGTCCCTCTGGGGCCAACGTCCTGACTTTC. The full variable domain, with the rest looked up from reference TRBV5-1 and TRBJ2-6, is KAGVTQTPRYLIKTRGQQVTLSCSPISGHRSVSWYQQTPGQGLQFLFEYFSETQRNKGNFPGRFSGRQFSNSRSEMNVSTLELGDSALYLCASSIIAGGPSGANVLTFGAGSRLTVL.

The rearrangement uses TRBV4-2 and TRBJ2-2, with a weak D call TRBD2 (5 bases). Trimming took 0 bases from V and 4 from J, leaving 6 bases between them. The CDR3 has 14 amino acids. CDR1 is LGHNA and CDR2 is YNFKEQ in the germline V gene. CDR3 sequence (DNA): TGTGCCAGCAGCCAAGATGAGGGCACCGGGGAGCTGTTTTTT. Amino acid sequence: CASSQDEGTGELFF.

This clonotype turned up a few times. CDR3 in DNA: TGTGCCAGCAGCCGGGACTACACTAGCACAGATACGCAGTATTTT. Protein: CASSRDYTSTDTQYF. The genes are TRBV4-2 and TRBJ2-3; 7 bases map to TRBD2. Germline V gene sequence: CDR1 LGHNA, CDR2 YNFKEQ. There are 15 residues in the CDR3. V was clipped by 4 bases and J by 0 bases; unmatched bases: 4.

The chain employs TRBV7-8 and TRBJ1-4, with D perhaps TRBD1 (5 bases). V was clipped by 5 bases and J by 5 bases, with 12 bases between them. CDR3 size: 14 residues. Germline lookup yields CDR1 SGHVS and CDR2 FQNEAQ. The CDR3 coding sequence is TGTGCCAGCAGCCGATGGGGGGGAAATGAAAAACTGTTTTTT. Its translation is CASSRWGGNEKLFF.

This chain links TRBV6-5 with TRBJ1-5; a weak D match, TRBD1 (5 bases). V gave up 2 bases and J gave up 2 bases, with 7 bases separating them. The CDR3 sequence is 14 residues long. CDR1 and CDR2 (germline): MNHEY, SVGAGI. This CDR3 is CASSYGGGNQPQHF. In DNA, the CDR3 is TGTGCCAGCAGTTACGGAGGGGGCAATCAGCCCCAGCATTTT.

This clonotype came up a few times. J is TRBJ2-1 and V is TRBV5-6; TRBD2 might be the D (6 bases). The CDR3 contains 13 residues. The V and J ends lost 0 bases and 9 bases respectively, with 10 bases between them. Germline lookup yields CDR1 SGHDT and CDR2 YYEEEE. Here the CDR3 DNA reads TGTGCCAGCAGCTTGGTGCGGGGCGGTGAGCAGTTCTTC. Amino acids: CASSLVRGGEQFF. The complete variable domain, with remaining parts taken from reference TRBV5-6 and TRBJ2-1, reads DAGVTQSPTHLIKTRGQQVTLRCSPKSGHDTVSWYQQALGQGPQFIFQYYEEEERQRGNFPDRFSGHQFPNYSSELNVNALLLGDSALYLCASSLVRGGEQFFGPGTRLTVL.

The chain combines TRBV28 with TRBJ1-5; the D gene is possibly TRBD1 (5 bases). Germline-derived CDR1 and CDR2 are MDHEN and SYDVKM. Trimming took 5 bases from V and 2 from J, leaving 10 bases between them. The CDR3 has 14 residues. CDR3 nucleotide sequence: TGTGCCAGCAGTGCCAGGGAGGGCAATCAGCCCCAGCATTTT. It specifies CASSAREGNQPQHF.

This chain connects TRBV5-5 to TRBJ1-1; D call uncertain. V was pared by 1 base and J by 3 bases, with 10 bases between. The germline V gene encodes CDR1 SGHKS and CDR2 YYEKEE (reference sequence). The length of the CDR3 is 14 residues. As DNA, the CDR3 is TGTGCCAGCAGCTTGAGCGGCACCTACACTGAAGCTTTCTTT. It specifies CASSLSGTYTEAFF.

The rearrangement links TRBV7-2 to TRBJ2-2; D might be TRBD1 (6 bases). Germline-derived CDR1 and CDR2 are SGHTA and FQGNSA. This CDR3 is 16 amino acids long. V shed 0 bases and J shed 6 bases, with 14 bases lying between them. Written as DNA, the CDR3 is TGTGCCAGCAGCTTAGCGCTCGACAGGTCTCCCGGGGAGCTGTTTTTT. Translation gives CASSLALDRSPGELFF.

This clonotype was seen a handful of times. The DNA for the CDR3 is TGTGCCAGCAGTCCTCCTTCGGGCACAGATACGCAGTATTTT. Amino acids: CASSPPSGTDTQYF. The chain has TRBV27 and TRBJ2-3; no definite D call. The CDR3 is 14 residues long. The germline CDR1 and CDR2 sequences are MNHEY and SMNVEV (reference sequence). Trimming removed 5 bases from V and 1 base from J, with 10 bases in between.

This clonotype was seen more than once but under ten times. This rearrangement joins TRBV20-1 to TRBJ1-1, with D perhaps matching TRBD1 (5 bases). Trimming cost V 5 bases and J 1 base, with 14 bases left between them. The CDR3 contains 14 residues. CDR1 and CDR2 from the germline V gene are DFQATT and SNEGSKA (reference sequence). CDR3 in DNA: TGCAGTGCTCCCCAGGTGGGGGAGAACACTGAAGCTTTCTTT. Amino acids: CSAPQVGENTEAFF.

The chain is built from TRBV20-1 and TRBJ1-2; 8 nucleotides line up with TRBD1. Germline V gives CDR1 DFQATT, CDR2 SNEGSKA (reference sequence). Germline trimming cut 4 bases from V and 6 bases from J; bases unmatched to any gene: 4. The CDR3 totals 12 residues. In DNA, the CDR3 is TGCAGTGCTACAGGGGGCGCCGATGGCTACACCTTC. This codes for CSATGGADGYTF.

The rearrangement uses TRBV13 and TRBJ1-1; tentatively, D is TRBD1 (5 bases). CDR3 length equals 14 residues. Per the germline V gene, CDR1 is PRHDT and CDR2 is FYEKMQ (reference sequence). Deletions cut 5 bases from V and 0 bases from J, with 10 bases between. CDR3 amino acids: CASSPGGMNTEAFF. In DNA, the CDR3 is TGTGCCAGCAGCCCCGGGGGTATGAACACTGAAGCTTTCTTT.

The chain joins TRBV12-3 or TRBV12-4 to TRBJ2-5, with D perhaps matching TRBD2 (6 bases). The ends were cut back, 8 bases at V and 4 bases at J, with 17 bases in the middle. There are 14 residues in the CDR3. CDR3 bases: TGTGCCAGCGGATTGACCTCAGCGGGAGAGACCCAGTACTTC. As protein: CASGLTSAGETQYF.

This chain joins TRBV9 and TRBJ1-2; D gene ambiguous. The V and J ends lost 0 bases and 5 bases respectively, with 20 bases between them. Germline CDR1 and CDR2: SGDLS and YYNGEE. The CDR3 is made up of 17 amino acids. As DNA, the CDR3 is TGTGCCAGCAGCGTAGATGATCCCGGGCCGTGGAATTATGGCTACACCTTC. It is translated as CASSVDDPGPWNYGYTF.

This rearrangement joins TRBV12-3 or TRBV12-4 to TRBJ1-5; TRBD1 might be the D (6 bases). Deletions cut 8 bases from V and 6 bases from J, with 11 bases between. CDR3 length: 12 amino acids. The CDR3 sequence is CASSGDGQPQHF. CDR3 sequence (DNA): TGTGCCAGCTCAGGGGACGGTCAGCCCCAGCATTTT.

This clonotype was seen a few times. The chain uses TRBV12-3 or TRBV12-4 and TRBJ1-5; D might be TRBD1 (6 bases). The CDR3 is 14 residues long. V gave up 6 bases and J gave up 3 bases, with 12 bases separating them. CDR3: CASRPGAANQPQHF. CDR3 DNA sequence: TGTGCCAGCAGGCCAGGGGCGGCCAATCAGCCCCAGCATTTT.

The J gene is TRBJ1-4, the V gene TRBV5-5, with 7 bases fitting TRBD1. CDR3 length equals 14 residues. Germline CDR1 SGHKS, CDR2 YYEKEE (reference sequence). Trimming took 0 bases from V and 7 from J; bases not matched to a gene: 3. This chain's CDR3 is CASSLEAGGEKLFF. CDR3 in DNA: TGTGCCAGCAGCTTGGAAGCAGGGGGTGAAAAACTGTTTTTT.

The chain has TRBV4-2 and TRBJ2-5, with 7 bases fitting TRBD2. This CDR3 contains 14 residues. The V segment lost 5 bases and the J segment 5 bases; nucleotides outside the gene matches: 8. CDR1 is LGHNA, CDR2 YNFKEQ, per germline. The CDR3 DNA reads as TGTGCCAGCAGCTTTTCGGGGGAGGGGGAGACCCAGTACTTC. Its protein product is CASSFSGEGETQYF.

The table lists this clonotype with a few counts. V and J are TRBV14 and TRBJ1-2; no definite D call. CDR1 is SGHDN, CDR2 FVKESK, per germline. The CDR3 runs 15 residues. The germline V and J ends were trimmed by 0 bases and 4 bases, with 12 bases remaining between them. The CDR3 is CASSQDRNFRYGYTF. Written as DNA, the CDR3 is TGTGCCAGCAGCCAAGACCGAAACTTTCGCTATGGCTACACCTTC.

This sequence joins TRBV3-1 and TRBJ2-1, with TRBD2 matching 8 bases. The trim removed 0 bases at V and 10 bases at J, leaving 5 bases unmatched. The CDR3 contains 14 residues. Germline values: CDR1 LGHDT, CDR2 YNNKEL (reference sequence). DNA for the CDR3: TGTGCCAGCAGCCAAGAAGGGCTAGCGGGCGAGCAGTTCTTC. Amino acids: CASSQEGLAGEQFF.